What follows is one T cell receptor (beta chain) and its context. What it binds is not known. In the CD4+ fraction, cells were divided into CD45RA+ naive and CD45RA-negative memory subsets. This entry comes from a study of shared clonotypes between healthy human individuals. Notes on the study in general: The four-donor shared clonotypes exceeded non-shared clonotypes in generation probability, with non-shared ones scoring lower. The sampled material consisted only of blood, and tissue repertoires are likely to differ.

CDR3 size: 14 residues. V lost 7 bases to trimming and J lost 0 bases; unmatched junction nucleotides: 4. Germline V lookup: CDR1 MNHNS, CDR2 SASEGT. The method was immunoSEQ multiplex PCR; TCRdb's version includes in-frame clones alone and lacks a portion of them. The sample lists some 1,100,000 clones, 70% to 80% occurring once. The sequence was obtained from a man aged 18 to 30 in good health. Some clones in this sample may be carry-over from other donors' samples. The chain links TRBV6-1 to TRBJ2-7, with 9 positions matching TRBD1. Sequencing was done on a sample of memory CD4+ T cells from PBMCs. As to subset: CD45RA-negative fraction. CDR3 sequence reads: CASIVTGGSYEQYF. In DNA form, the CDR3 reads TGTGCCAGCATCGTGACAGGGGGCTCCTACGAGCAGTACTTC.